The rows below give T cell receptor beta chains drawn from one sample of a study of shared clonotypes between healthy human individuals. Produced via immunoSEQ multiplex PCR; TCRdb's table is partial and in-frame only. The repertoire holds some 1 million clones, with approximately 70% as singletons. Input material: memory CD4+ T cells sorted from blood. These TCRs come from a man between 18 and 29 years old in good health. CDR3s include the opening cysteine and the closing phenylalanine or tryptophan. D genes are given only for firm matches. Size values are once, few and many counts, or a class for expanded clones, and some rows have none.

TRBV30,.,TRBJ2-2,.,CACSFRAAGELFF,TGTGCCTGTTCGTTTAGAGCGGCAGGGGAGCTGTTTTTT
TRBV2,.,TRBJ1-2,once,CASSQGGPRYGYTF,TGTGCCAGCAGCCAAGGGGGGCCTCGATATGGCTACACCTTC
TRBV5-6,.,TRBJ1-2,.,CASSPPSNYGYTF,TGTGCCAGCAGCCCCCCCTCCAACTATGGCTACACCTTC
TRBV10-3,.,TRBJ1-3,.,CAISENGGSRGSSGNTIYF,TGTGCCATCAGTGAGAACGGGGGCTCCCGAGGGTCCTCTGGAAACACCATATATTTT
TRBV7-9,.,TRBJ2-1,.,CASSLDGRDEQFF,TGTGCCAGCAGCTTAGACGGTAGAGATGAGCAGTTCTTC
TRBV30,.,TRBJ2-3,.,CAWSEGGSTDTQYF,TGTGCCTGGAGTGAGGGCGGAAGCACAGATACGCAGTATTTT
TRBV4-1,.,TRBJ1-1,.,CASSQGINVLMNTEAFF,TGCGCCAGCAGCCAAGGGATAAATGTACTCATGAACACTGAAGCTTTCTTT
TRBV18,.,TRBJ1-4,.,CASSPIRGGDEKLFF,TGTGCCAGCTCACCAATTCGGGGAGGAGATGAAAAACTGTTTTTT
TRBV18,.,TRBJ1-6,once,CASSPFSVEANSPLHF,TGTGCCAGCTCACCGTTTTCTGTCGAGGCTAATTCACCCCTCCACTTT
TRBV30,TRBD2,TRBJ2-2,.,CAWNARTSGLLGGELFF,TGTGCCTGGAACGCGAGGACTAGCGGCTTATTAGGCGGGGAGCTGTTTTTT
TRBV19,.,TRBJ2-7,.,CASSTRTRTIHSYEQYF,TGTGCCAGTAGTACTCGGACAAGAACGATTCACTCCTACGAGCAGTACTTC
TRBV5-4,.,TRBJ2-4,.,CASKKDGGKDIQYF,TGTGCCAGCAAAAAGGACGGTGGAAAGGACATTCAGTACTTC
TRBV19,.,TRBJ1-2,.,CASSLMDSYGYTF,TGTGCCAGTAGCCTCATGGACAGCTATGGCTACACCTTC
TRBV30,.,TRBJ2-2,few,CAWSVRREELFF,TGTGCCTGGAGTGTACGCAGGGAGGAGCTGTTTTTT
TRBV11-2,TRBD1,TRBJ2-7,.,CASSLGTGPYEQYF,TGTGCCAGCAGCTTAGGGACAGGACCCTACGAGCAGTACTTC
TRBV5-4,.,TRBJ1-1,.,CASSRDLNTEAFF,TGTGCCAGCAGCAGGGATCTGAACACTGAAGCTTTCTTT
TRBV7-9,.,TRBJ1-5,.,CASGRGNQPQHF,TGTGCCAGCGGGCGTGGCAATCAGCCCCAGCATTTT
TRBV10-3,.,TRBJ1-6,.,CAISAYRDSPLHF,TGTGCCATCAGTGCATACAGGGATTCACCCCTCCACTTT
TRBV7-9,.,TRBJ1-2,.,CASSLEGGNYGYTF,TGTGCCAGCAGCTTAGAGGGGGGAAACTATGGCTACACCTTC
TRBV19,TRBD1,TRBJ1-1,once,CASSMDRVYTEAFF,TGTGCCAGTAGTATGGACAGGGTATACACTGAAGCTTTCTTT
TRBV27,.,TRBJ1-5,.,CASSLTRVTPQHF,TGTGCCAGCAGTTTAACCCGAGTAACCCCCCAGCATTTT
TRBV10-3,.,TRBJ2-7,.,CAITRGETYEQYF,TGTGCCATCACGAGGGGAGAAACCTACGAGCAGTACTTC
TRBV30,.,TRBJ1-1,.,CAWSGMSTEAFF,TGTGCCTGGAGTGGGATGTCCACTGAAGCTTTCTTT
TRBV5-1,TRBD2,TRBJ2-5,.,CASSLTSGSAETQYF,TGCGCCAGCAGCTTGACTAGCGGGAGCGCGGAGACCCAGTACTTC
TRBV13,.,TRBJ2-3,.,CASSLGRGTDTQYF,TGTGCCAGCAGCTTAGGGAGGGGTACAGATACGCAGTATTTT
TRBV30,.,TRBJ2-3,.,CAWRRTVTDTQYF,TGTGCCTGGAGGCGTACGGTCACAGATACGCAGTATTTT
TRBV7-9,.,TRBJ2-2,few,CASSLALTGELFF,TGTGCCAGCAGCTTAGCCTTGACCGGGGAGCTGTTTTTT
TRBV10-3,.,TRBJ1-1,.,CAIKTAGENTEAFF,TGTGCCATCAAGACAGCTGGGGAGAACACTGAAGCTTTCTTT
TRBV7-8,TRBD2,TRBJ2-2,.,CASSLHLAGGHGELFF,TGTGCCAGCAGCTTACATCTGGCGGGAGGGCACGGGGAGCTGTTTTTT
TRBV9,.,TRBJ1-4,.,CASSDLGPNEKLFF,TGTGCCAGCAGTGACCTCGGCCCTAATGAAAAACTGTTTTTT
TRBV7-7,TRBD2,TRBJ2-7,.,CASTPRGREGSYEQYF,TGTGCTAGTACCCCCAGAGGGCGGGAGGGCTCCTACGAGCAGTACTTC
TRBV6-1,TRBD1,TRBJ2-7,many,CASSEGSGTGSPYEQYF,TGTGCCAGCAGTGAAGGGTCCGGGACAGGGAGTCCCTACGAGCAGTACTTC